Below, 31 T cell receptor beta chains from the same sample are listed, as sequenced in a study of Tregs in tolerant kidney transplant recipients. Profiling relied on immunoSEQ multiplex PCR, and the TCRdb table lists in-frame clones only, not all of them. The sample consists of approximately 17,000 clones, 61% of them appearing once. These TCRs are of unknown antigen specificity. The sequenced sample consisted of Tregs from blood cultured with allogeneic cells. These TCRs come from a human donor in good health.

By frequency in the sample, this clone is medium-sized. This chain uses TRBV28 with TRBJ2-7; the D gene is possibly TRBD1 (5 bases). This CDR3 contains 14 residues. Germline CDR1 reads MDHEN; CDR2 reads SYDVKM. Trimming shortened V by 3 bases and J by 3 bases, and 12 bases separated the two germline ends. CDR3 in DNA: TGTGCCAGCAGTTTCCGGGCAGGGAACTACGAGCAGTACTTC. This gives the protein CASSFRAGNYEQYF.

CDR3 amino acids: CASRRGTGGTSEQYF. CDR3 nucleotide sequence: TGTGCCAGCAGGAGAGGGACAGGGGGGACCAGCGAGCAGTACTTC. This chain joins TRBV2 and TRBJ2-7; 11 nucleotides agree with TRBD1. V trimming: 6 bases; J trimming: 6 bases; junction bases outside the gene matches: 10. This CDR3 comprises 15 residues. The germline V gene has CDR1 SNHLY and CDR2 FYNNEI.

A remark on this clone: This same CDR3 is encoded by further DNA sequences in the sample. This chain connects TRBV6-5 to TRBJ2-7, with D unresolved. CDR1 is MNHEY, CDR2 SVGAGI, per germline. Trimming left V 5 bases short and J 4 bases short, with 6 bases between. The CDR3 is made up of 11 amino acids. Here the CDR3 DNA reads TGTGCCAGCAGTCGAGGATACGAGCAGTACTTC. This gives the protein CASSRGYEQYF.

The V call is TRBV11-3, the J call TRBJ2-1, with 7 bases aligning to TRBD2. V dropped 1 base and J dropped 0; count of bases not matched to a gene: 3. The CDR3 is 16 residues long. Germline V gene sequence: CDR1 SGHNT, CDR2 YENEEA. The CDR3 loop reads CASSLAGGGSYNEQFF. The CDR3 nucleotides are TGTGCCAGCAGCTTAGCGGGAGGAGGCTCCTACAATGAGCAGTTCTTC. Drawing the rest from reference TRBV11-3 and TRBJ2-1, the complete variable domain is EAGVVQSPRYKIIEKKQPVAFWCNPISGHNTLYWYLQNLGQGPELLIRYENEEAVDDSQLPKDRFSAERLKGVDSTLKIQPAELGDSAVYLCASSLAGGGSYNEQFFGPGTRLTVL.

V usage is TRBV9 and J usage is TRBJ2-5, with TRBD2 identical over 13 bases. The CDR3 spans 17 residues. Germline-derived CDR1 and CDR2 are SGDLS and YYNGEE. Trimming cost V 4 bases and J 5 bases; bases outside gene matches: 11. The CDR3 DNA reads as TGTGCCAGCAGCCTAGACACTAGCGGGAGGGCCGGGGAGACCCAGTACTTC. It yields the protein CASSLDTSGRAGETQYF.

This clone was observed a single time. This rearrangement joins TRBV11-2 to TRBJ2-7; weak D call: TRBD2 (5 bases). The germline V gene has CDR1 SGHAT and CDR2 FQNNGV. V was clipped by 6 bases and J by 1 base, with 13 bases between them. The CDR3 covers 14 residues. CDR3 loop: CASSFRGLSYEQYF. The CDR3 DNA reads TGTGCCAGCAGTTTCCGAGGGTTGTCCTACGAGCAGTACTTC.

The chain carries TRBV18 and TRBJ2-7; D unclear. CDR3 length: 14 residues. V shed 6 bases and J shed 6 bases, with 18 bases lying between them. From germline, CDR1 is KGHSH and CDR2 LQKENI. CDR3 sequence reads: CASSPPGPTGEQYF. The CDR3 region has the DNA TGTGCCAGCTCGCCCCCGGGCCCGACGGGCGAGCAGTACTTC.

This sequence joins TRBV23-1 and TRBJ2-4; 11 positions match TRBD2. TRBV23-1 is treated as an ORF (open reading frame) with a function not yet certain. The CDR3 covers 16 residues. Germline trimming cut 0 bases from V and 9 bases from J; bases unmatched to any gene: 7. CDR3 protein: CASSQSELAGASIQYF. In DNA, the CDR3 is TGCGCCAGCAGTCAATCGGAACTAGCGGGGGCGAGCATTCAGTACTTC.

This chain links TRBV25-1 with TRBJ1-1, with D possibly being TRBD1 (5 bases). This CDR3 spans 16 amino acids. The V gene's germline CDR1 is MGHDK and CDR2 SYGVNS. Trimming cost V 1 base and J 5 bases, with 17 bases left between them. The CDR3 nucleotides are TGTGCCAGCAGTGAATCTAGGGCAGGGCTAGGGACTGAAGCTTTCTTT. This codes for CASSESRAGLGTEAFF.

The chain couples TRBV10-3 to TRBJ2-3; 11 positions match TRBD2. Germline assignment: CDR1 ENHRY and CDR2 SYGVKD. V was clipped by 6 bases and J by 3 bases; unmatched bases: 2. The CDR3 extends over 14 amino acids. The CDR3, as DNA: TGTGCCATCAGCGGGACTAGCGGTACAGATACGCAGTATTTT. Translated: CAISGTSGTDTQYF.

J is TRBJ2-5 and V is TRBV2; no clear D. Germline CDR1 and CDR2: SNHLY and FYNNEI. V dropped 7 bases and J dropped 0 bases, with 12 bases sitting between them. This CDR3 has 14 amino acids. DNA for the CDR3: TGTGCCAGCATAGGCAGATTGTACCAAGAGACCCAGTACTTC. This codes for CASIGRLYQETQYF.

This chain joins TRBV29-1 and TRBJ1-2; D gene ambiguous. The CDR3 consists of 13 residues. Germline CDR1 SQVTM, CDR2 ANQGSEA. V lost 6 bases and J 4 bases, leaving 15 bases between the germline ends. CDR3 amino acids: CSVETQERYGYTF. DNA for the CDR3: TGCAGCGTCGAAACCCAGGAGCGCTATGGCTACACCTTC.

CDR3 in amino acids: CASSSHRATNEKLFF. In DNA, the CDR3 is TGTGCCAGCAGTTCCCACAGAGCAACTAATGAAAAACTGTTTTTT. The chain joins TRBV6-6 to TRBJ1-4; D gene unclear. From germline, CDR1 is MNHNY and CDR2 SVGAGI (reference sequence). Trimming pared 4 bases from V and 0 bases from J, leaving 9 bases between. This CDR3 is built from 15 residues.

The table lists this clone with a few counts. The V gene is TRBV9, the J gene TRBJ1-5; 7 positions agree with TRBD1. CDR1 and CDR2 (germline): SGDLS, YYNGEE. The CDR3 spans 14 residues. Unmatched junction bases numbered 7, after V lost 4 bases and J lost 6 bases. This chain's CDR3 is CASSMTGRGQPQHF. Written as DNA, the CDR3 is TGTGCCAGCAGCATGACAGGGAGGGGTCAGCCCCAGCATTTT.

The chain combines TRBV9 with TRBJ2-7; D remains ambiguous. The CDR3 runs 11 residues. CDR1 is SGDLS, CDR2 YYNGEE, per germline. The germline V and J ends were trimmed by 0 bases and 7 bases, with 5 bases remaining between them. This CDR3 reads CASSVGGEQYF. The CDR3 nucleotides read TGTGCCAGCAGCGTAGGGGGAGAGCAGTACTTC.

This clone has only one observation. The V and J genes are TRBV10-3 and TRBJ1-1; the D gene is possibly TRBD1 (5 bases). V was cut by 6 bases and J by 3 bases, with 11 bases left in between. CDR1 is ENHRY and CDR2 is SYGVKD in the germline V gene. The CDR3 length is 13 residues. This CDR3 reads CAIRGGGDTEAFF. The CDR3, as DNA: TGTGCCATCAGGGGCGGGGGGGACACTGAAGCTTTCTTT.

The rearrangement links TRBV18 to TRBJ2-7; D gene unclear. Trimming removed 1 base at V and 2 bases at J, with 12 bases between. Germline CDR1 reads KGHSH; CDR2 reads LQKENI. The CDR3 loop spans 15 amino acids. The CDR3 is CASSPRQATTYEQYF. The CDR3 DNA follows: TGTGCCAGCTCACCACGCCAGGCCACCACCTACGAGCAGTACTTC.

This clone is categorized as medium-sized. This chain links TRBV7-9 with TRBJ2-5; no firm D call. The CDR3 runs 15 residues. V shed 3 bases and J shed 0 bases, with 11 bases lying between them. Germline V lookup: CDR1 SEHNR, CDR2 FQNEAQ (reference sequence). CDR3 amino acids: CASSFFLRNQETQYF. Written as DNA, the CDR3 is TGTGCCAGCAGCTTTTTTCTCAGGAACCAAGAGACCCAGTACTTC.

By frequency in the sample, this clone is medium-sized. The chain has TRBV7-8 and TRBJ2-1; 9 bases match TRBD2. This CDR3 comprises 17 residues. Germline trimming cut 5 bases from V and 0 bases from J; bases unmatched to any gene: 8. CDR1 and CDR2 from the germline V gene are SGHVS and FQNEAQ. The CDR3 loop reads CASSVRLAVGSYNEQFF. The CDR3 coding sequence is TGTGCCAGCAGCGTACGACTAGCGGTAGGCTCCTACAATGAGCAGTTCTTC.

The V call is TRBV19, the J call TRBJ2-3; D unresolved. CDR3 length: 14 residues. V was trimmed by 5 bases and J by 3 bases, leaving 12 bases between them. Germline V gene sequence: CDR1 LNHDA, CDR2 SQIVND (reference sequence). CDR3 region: CASSVGFGTDTQYF. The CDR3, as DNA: TGTGCCAGTAGTGTCGGGTTCGGGACAGATACGCAGTATTTT.

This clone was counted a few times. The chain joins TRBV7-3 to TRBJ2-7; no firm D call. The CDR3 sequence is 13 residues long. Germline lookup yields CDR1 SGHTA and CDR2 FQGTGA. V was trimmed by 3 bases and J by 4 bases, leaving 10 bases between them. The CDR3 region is CASSFSRSYEQYF. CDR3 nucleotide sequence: TGTGCCAGCAGCTTCAGTAGGTCTTACGAGCAGTACTTC.

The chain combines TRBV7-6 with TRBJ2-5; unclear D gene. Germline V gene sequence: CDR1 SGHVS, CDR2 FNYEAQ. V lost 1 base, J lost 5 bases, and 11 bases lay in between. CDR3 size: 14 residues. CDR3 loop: CASSLDPVGETQYF. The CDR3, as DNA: TGTGCCAGCAGCTTAGACCCGGTGGGGGAGACCCAGTACTTC.

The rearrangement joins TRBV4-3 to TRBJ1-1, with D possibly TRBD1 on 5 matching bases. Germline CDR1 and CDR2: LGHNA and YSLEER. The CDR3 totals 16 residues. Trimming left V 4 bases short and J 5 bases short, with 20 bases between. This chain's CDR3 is CASSPRFSGERTEAFF. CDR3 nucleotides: TGCGCCAGCAGCCCCCGTTTCTCGGGGGAACGGACTGAAGCTTTCTTT.

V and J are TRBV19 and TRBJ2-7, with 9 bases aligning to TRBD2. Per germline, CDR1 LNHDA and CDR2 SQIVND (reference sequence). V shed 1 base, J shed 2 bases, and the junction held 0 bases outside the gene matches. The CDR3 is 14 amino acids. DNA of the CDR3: TGTGCCAGTAGTATAGGGACTAGCGCCTACGAGCAGTACTTC. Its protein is CASSIGTSAYEQYF.

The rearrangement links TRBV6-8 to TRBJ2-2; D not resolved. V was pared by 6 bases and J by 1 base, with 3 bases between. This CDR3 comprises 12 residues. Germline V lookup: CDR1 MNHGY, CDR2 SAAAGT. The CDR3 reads CASSRNTGELFF. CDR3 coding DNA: TGTGCCAGCAGCAGGAACACCGGGGAGCTGTTTTTT.

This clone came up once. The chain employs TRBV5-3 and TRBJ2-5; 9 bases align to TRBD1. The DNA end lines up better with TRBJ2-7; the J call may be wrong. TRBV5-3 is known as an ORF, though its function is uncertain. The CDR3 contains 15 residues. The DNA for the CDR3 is TGTGCCAGCAGTCCGGGACAGGGAGTAAACTACGAGCAGTACTTC. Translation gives CASSPGQGVNYEQYF.

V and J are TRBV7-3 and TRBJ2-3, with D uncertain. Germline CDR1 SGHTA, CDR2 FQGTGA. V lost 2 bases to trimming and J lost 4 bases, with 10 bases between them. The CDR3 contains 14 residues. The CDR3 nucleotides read TGTGCCAGCAGCTTAGGGTTCTTAGCAGATACGCAGTATTTT. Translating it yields CASSLGFLADTQYF.

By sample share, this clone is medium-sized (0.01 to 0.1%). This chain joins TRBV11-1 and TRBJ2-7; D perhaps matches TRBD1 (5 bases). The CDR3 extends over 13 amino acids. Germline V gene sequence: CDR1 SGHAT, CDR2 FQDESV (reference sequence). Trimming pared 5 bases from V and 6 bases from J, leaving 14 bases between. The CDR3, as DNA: TGTGCCAGCAGCCCAGGGTTGGTCGTCGAGCAGTACTTC. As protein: CASSPGLVVEQYF.

The CDR3, as DNA: TGTGCCAGCAGTGCGCTCGGGGGACAGGGGGTTCTAGATACGCAGTATTTT. This codes for CASSALGGQGVLDTQYF. This chain links TRBV6-1 with TRBJ2-3, with TRBD1 identical over 11 bases. This CDR3 has 17 amino acids. Trimming took 4 bases from V and 5 from J; bases not matched to a gene: 11. CDR1 is MNHNS and CDR2 is SASEGT in the germline V gene.

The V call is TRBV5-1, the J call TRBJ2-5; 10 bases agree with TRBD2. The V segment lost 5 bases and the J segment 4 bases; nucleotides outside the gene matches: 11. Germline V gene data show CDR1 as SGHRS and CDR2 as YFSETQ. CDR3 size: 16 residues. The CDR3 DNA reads TGCGCCAGCAGAGGACTAGCGGCTTCTGGAGGAGAGACCCAGTACTTC. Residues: CASRGLAASGGETQYF.

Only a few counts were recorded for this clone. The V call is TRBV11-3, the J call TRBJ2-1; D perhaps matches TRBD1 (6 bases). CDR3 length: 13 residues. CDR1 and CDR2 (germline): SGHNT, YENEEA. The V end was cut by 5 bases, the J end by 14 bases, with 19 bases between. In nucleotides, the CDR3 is TGTGCCAGCAGCCCCGAGTTAGAGGACAGAAAGTTCTTC. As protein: CASSPELEDRKFF.